These 13 T cell receptor beta chains share one sample of origin, sequenced in a study of T cells in narcolepsy. The protocol was immunoSEQ multiplex PCR, while the TCRdb copy is restricted to in-frame clones and leaves out a portion. Altogether almost 25,000 clones are present, approximately 62% being singletons, with the ten largest covering about 12%. The material sequenced was memory (CD45RA-) CD4+ T cells from blood. All receptors derive from a human donor in good health.

The rearrangement links TRBV19 to TRBJ1-5; D remains unclear. V lost 4 bases to trimming and J lost 0 bases, with 10 bases between them. This CDR3 comprises 15 residues. Germline values: CDR1 LNHDA, CDR2 SQIVND (reference sequence). The CDR3 reads CASSRSRYSNQPQHF. CDR3 coding DNA: TGTGCCAGTAGTAGGTCACGTTATAGCAATCAGCCCCAGCATTTT.

The genes are TRBV18 and TRBJ2-2; the D gene is possibly TRBD2 (6 bases). The V end was cut by 4 bases, the J end by 6 bases, with 12 bases between. Germline lookup yields CDR1 KGHSH and CDR2 LQKENI. The CDR3 extends over 14 amino acids. CDR3 nucleotide sequence: TGTGCCAGCTCACGAGAGACTAGGTCCGGGGAGCTGTTTTTT. Translating it yields CASSRETRSGELFF.

The J gene is TRBJ2-7, the V gene TRBV7-9; the D is unclear. The CDR3 length is 13 residues. The V end lost 8 bases, the J end lost 2 bases, and 13 bases lay between the germline ends. CDR1 is SEHNR and CDR2 is FQNEAQ in the germline V gene (reference sequence). The CDR3 DNA sequence: TGTGCCAGCTCCCCCTCGGCCACCTACGAGCAGTACTTC. Translation gives CASSPSATYEQYF. Full variable domain (outside the CDR3, taken from reference TRBV7-9 and TRBJ2-7): DTGVSQNPRHKITKRGQNVTFRCDPISEHNRLYWYRQTLGQGPEFLTYFQNEAQLEKSRLLSDRFSAERPKGSFSTLEIQRTEQGDSAMYLCASSPSATYEQYFGPGTRLTVT.

J is TRBJ1-1 and V is TRBV2, with unresolved D. The length of the CDR3 is 14 residues. Trimming left V 3 bases short and J 10 bases short, with 18 bases between. Germline CDR1 is SNHLY and CDR2 is FYNNEI. The CDR3 coding sequence is TGTGCCAGCAGTGATGGCGGCCGCGTGAGAGGAGCTTTCTTT. Translated, it gives CASSDGGRVRGAFF.

The chain carries TRBV15 and TRBJ2-3, with D possibly TRBD2 on 6 matching bases. This CDR3 contains 15 residues. The V gene's germline CDR1 is LNHNV and CDR2 YYDKDF (reference sequence). Trimming took 2 bases from V and 1 from J, leaving 10 bases between them. CDR3 nucleotide sequence: TGTGCCACCAGCAGACCGGGACTTGGCACAGATACGCAGTATTTT. It yields the protein CATSRPGLGTDTQYF.

This clone was seen just once. The genes are TRBV19 and TRBJ2-3; 7 bases fit TRBD1. J was trimmed by 2 bases and V by 6 bases; bases with no gene match: 8. CDR1 LNHDA and CDR2 SQIVND come from the germline V gene (reference sequence). CDR3 length: 15 amino acids. The DNA of the CDR3 is TGTGCCAGTAGCCGAACAGGGGCACACACAGATACGCAGTATTTT. Its protein is CASSRTGAHTDTQYF.

CDR3 coding DNA: TGTGCCAGCAGCCCGGACGGGTTCTACGAGCAGTACTTC. Translating gives CASSPDGFYEQYF. V is TRBV7-2 and J is TRBJ2-7, with unresolved D. In germline, CDR1 is SGHTA, CDR2 FQGNSA. V lost 5 bases and J 3 bases, leaving 11 bases between the germline ends. The CDR3 totals 13 residues.

A word on this clone: The junction does not match germline at one end; this may be a read error. The chain uses TRBV7-9 and TRBJ2-7, with 11 bases aligning to TRBD2. Germline assignment: CDR1 SEHNR and CDR2 FQNEAQ (reference sequence). The CDR3 is 14 amino acids. In DNA form, the CDR3 reads TGTGCCAGCAGCGTAGCGGGAGGGGACTACGAGCAGTACTTC. It yields the protein CASSVAGGDYEQYF.

The CDR3 DNA reads TGTGCCAGCAGTGAACAGACTAGCGGGGCAGAGACCCAGTACTTC. Translated, it gives CASSEQTSGAETQYF. The chain employs TRBV2 and TRBJ2-5; 11 bases line up with TRBD2. V was pared by 2 bases and J by 4 bases, with 3 bases of the junction left unmatched. The CDR3 spans 15 residues. CDR1 SNHLY and CDR2 FYNNEI come from the germline V gene.

This clone has a single count. The chain uses TRBV28 and TRBJ2-7, with a possible D match to TRBD1 (6 bases). V lost 10 bases and J 3 bases, leaving 19 bases between the germline ends. Germline values: CDR1 MDHEN, CDR2 SYDVKM. This CDR3 is 14 amino acids long. In DNA form, the CDR3 reads TGTGCCATACGAGCGCCAGGGGCAATCTACGAGCAGTACTTC. Amino acid sequence: CAIRAPGAIYEQYF.

The chain is built from TRBV5-1 and TRBJ2-1; TRBD2 might be the D (5 bases). Looked up from germline, CDR1 is SGHRS and CDR2 is YFSETQ. The ends were cut back, 2 bases at V and 3 bases at J, with 12 bases in the middle. The CDR3 totals 15 residues. The CDR3 is CASSFTPAGYNEQFF. As DNA, the CDR3 is TGCGCCAGCAGCTTCACTCCCGCGGGCTACAATGAGCAGTTCTTC. The entire variable domain, with the rest obtained from reference TRBV5-1 and TRBJ2-1, is as follows: KAGVTQTPRYLIKTRGQQVTLSCSPISGHRSVSWYQQTPGQGLQFLFEYFSETQRNKGNFPGRFSGRQFSNSRSEMNVSTLELGDSALYLCASSFTPAGYNEQFFGPGTRLTVL.

The J gene is TRBJ2-3, the V gene TRBV7-9, with 10 positions matching TRBD2. Germline-derived CDR1 and CDR2 are SEHNR and FQNEAQ (reference sequence). The CDR3 covers 15 residues. V dropped 3 bases and J dropped 3; count of bases not matched to a gene: 3. CDR3 bases: TGTGCCAGCAGCTTGAGTAGCGGGAGGACAGATACGCAGTATTTT. Its translation is CASSLSSGRTDTQYF.

This chain uses TRBV7-2 with TRBJ1-2; D unresolved. The CDR3 sequence is 12 residues long. CDR1 is SGHTA, CDR2 FQGNSA, per germline. Deletions cut 5 bases from V and 8 bases from J, with 12 bases between. The CDR3 DNA is TGTGCCAGCAGCCCTACTAGCAGGGGCTACACCTTC. Translated: CASSPTSRGYTF.